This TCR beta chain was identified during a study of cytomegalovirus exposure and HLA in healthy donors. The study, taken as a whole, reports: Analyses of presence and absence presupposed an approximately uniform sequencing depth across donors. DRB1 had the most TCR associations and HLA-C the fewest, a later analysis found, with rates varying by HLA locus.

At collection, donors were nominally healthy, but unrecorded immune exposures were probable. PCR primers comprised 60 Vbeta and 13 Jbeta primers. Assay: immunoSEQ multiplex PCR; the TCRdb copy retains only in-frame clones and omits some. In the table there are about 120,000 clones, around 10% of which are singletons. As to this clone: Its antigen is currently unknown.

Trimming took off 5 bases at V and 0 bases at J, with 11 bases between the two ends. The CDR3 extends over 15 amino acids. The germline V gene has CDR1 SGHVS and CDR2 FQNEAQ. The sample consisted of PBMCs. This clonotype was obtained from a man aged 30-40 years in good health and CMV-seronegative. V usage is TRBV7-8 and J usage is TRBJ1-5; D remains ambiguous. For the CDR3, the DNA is TGTGCCAGCAGCCCCAATCAGTATAGCAATCAGCCCCAGCATTTT. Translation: CASSPNQYSNQPQHF.